Shown below are 21 T cell receptor beta chains from a single sample sequenced in a study of blood T cell repertoires in COVID-19. The data were produced by immunoSEQ multiplex PCR, yet TCRdb's version contains in-frame clones alone and is incomplete. Of 150,000 to 200,000 clones in the sample, 85% to 95% are singletons; the top ten hold about 4.5%. Material: peripheral blood. The receptors derive from a woman aged 45-60 years with acute or convalescent COVID-19.

To note about this clone: One end of the junction varies from germline; a read error may be responsible. V gene TRBV6-6 combines with J gene TRBJ1-5; a possible D gene is TRBD1 (6 bases). Germline V CDR1 and CDR2: MNHNY, SVGAGI (reference sequence). The CDR3 extends over 11 amino acids. CDR3 nucleotide sequence: TGCGCCAGCCGGGGGGCGAGGTCCCAGCATTTT. Translating it yields CASRGARSQHF.

V and J are TRBV9 and TRBJ2-1; the D gene is possibly TRBD2 (7 bases). CDR3 length equals 15 residues. CDR1 is SGDLS, CDR2 YYNGEE, per germline. Trimming removed 4 bases from V and 4 bases from J, with 15 bases in between. The CDR3, as DNA: TGTGCCAGCAGCCCGGTGGGGGGGCCTTACAATGAGCAGTTCTTC. It specifies CASSPVGGPYNEQFF.

The chain employs TRBV9 and TRBJ2-1; TRBD1 agrees at 11 bases. This CDR3 region has 18 residues. Losses at the gene ends were 7 bases for V and 1 base for J; bases not matched to a gene: 13. Germline-derived CDR1 and CDR2 are SGDLS and YYNGEE. Here the CDR3 reads CASSLRTGGLLSYNEQFF. The CDR3 bases are TGTGCCAGCTCCCTCCGGACAGGGGGCCTATTATCCTACAATGAGCAGTTCTTC. Filled out from reference TRBV9 and TRBJ2-1, the complete variable domain reads DSGVTQTPKHLITATGQRVTLRCSPRSGDLSVYWYQQSLDQGLQFLIQYYNGEERAKGNILERFSAQQFPDLHSELNLSSLELGDSALYFCASSLRTGGLLSYNEQFFGPGTRLTVL.

A word on this clone: Additional DNA sequences in this sample encode the identical CDR3. The chain employs TRBV18 and TRBJ1-5; D is uncertain. The CDR3 runs to 13 residues. Trimming removed 2 bases at V and 4 bases at J, with 6 bases between. Germline assignment: CDR1 KGHSH and CDR2 LQKENI. DNA for the CDR3: TGTGCCAGCTCACCAGGGAGAAATCAGCCCCAGCATTTT. Translating gives CASSPGRNQPQHF.

The gene calls are TRBV29-1 and TRBJ2-2; possibly TRBD1 for D (6 bases). From germline, CDR1 is SQVTM and CDR2 ANQGSEA. V gave up 5 bases and J gave up 4 bases, with 14 bases separating them. The CDR3 loop spans 14 amino acids. In nucleotides, the CDR3 is TGCAGCGTTCCCAAAGGACAGTCCACCGGGGAGCTGTTTTTT. Its protein is CSVPKGQSTGELFF.

This rearrangement joins TRBV20-1 to TRBJ2-7; D remains ambiguous. Per germline, CDR1 DFQATT and CDR2 SNEGSKA (reference sequence). This CDR3 has 14 amino acids. V dropped 3 bases and J dropped 3 bases, with 15 bases sitting between them. CDR3 sequence: CSASKSQRVYEQYF. As DNA, the CDR3 is TGCAGTGCTAGTAAGAGCCAAAGAGTCTACGAGCAGTACTTC.

V gene TRBV10-1 combines with J gene TRBJ2-4; weak D call: TRBD2 (5 bases). CDR3 length: 13 amino acids. V was shortened by 0 bases and J by 9 bases, with 9 bases between the two germline ends. From germline, CDR1 is WNHNN and CDR2 SYGVQD (reference sequence). For the CDR3, the DNA is TGCGCCAGCAGTGAGTCACCCCGGGGCATTCAGTACTTC. Its translation is CASSESPRGIQYF.

This chain joins TRBV4-3 and TRBJ2-6; a weak D match, TRBD1 (6 bases). This CDR3 has 19 amino acids. Germline CDR1 and CDR2: LGHNA and YSLEER. Trimming shortened V by 0 bases and J by 0 bases, and 15 bases separated the two germline ends. The CDR3 reads CASSQDIGTGNSGANVLTF. CDR3 DNA sequence: TGCGCCAGCAGCCAAGATATAGGTACAGGGAACTCTGGGGCCAACGTCCTGACTTTC.

The rearrangement joins TRBV5-1 to TRBJ2-3; TRBD2 agrees at 11 bases. The V gene end was trimmed by 3 bases and the J gene end by 2 bases; junction bases not matched to a gene: 5. CDR1 SGHRS and CDR2 YFSETQ come from the germline V gene. The CDR3 sequence is 16 residues long. DNA for the CDR3: TGCGCCAGCAGCTCGCTAGCGGGGGGATACACAGATACGCAGTATTTT. Amino acid sequence: CASSSLAGGYTDTQYF.

This clone was counted a single time. The chain joins TRBV6-5 to TRBJ2-7, with TRBD1 identical over 8 bases. Germline trimming cut 10 bases from V and 5 bases from J; bases unmatched to any gene: 7. CDR1 and CDR2 from the germline V gene are MNHEY and SVGAGI. CDR3 size: 12 residues. As DNA, the CDR3 is TGTGCCACCGGACAGGGCCCCGACGAGCAGTACTTC. It codes for CATGQGPDEQYF.

The chain is built from TRBV6-6 and TRBJ1-5, with a weak D call TRBD1 (5 bases). The CDR3 consists of 14 residues. Trimming shortened V by 5 bases and J by 0 bases, and 8 bases separated the two germline ends. Per the germline V gene, CDR1 is MNHNY and CDR2 is SVGAGI (reference sequence). CDR3 protein: CASSPDSSNQPQHF. Written as DNA, the CDR3 is TGTGCCAGCAGTCCCGACAGTAGCAATCAGCCCCAGCATTTT.

V usage is TRBV5-8 and J usage is TRBJ1-2; possibly TRBD1 for D (6 bases). Trimming shortened V by 4 bases and J by 8 bases, and 21 bases separated the two germline ends. CDR3 length equals 15 residues. Germline V CDR1 and CDR2: SGHTS, YDEGEE. DNA of the CDR3: TGTGCCAGCAGCAGGGGACACCGGCAGGGCGACGGCTACACCTTC. Its protein product is CASSRGHRQGDGYTF.

The chain couples TRBV30 to TRBJ2-6; weak D call: TRBD2 (5 bases). Germline V gene lookup returns CDR1 GTSNPN and CDR2 SVGIG (reference sequence). The CDR3 spans 16 residues. The V end lost 5 bases, the J end lost 0 bases, and 14 bases lay between the germline ends. CDR3 in DNA: TGTGCCTGGCTATCCCGAGGGAACTCTGGGGCCAACGTCCTGACTTTC. As protein: CAWLSRGNSGANVLTF.

V and J are TRBV5-1 and TRBJ1-2, with D possibly matching TRBD1 (5 bases). The CDR3 totals 16 residues. Germline CDR1 and CDR2: SGHRS and YFSETQ. Trimming removed 0 bases at V and 4 bases at J, with 16 bases between. CDR3 sequence: CASSLEGPGGAYGYTF. The CDR3 bases are TGCGCCAGCAGCTTGGAGGGACCCGGCGGGGCCTATGGCTACACCTTC.

The chain couples TRBV28 to TRBJ1-1; tentative D call: TRBD1 (6 bases). The CDR3 length is 13 residues. Trimming removed 5 bases from V and 1 base from J, with 8 bases in between. Germline values: CDR1 MDHEN, CDR2 SYDVKM. The DNA for the CDR3 is TGTGCCAGCAGTCTACAGGGGAACACTGAAGCTTTCTTT. It specifies CASSLQGNTEAFF.

This clone was counted a single time. V usage is TRBV2 and J usage is TRBJ1-2, with 8 bases that match TRBD1. Losses at the gene ends were 8 bases for V and 5 bases for J; bases not matched to a gene: 7. The CDR3 has 13 amino acids. Per germline, CDR1 SNHLY and CDR2 FYNNEI. The CDR3 sequence: CASLQGVQYGYTF. In nucleotides, the CDR3 is TGTGCCAGCCTACAGGGGGTTCAGTATGGCTACACCTTC.

Written as DNA, the CDR3 is TGTGCCAGCAGCTTGAGGGACAGGGGAGTTAATGAGCAGTTCTTC. Translation gives CASSLRDRGVNEQFF. The rearrangement uses TRBV7-9 and TRBJ2-1; 10 bases are shared with TRBD1. The CDR3 contains 15 residues. CDR1 SEHNR and CDR2 FQNEAQ come from the germline V gene (reference sequence). The V gene end was trimmed by 3 bases and the J gene end by 7 bases; junction bases not matched to a gene: 6.

V is TRBV19 and J is TRBJ2-1; D gene ambiguous. Germline V gives CDR1 LNHDA, CDR2 SQIVND (reference sequence). This CDR3 contains 13 residues. Trimming removed 4 bases at V and 12 bases at J, with 16 bases between. CDR3 region: CASSRPSGDGQFF. The CDR3 DNA follows: TGTGCCAGTAGTAGACCCTCGGGTGACGGGCAGTTCTTC.

The DNA of the CDR3 is TGTGCCAGCAGCCAAGCGGTGGGGGGCTCCTACAATGAGCAGTTCTTC. This translates into CASSQAVGGSYNEQFF. The chain employs TRBV4-2 and TRBJ2-1; D perhaps matches TRBD2 (6 bases). This CDR3 has 16 residues. The V end lost 1 base, the J end lost 0 bases, and 10 bases lay between the germline ends. The germline CDR1 and CDR2 sequences are LGHNA and YNFKEQ.

The V call is TRBV19, the J call TRBJ1-5, with D possibly being TRBD1 (5 bases). This CDR3 has 13 amino acids. The germline gives CDR1 LNHDA, CDR2 SQIVND (reference sequence). Trimming stripped 4 bases from V and 7 bases from J, with 11 bases between. CDR3 sequence (DNA): TGTGCCAGTAGTACACAGGTAGGGCAGCCCCAGCATTTT. Translating gives CASSTQVGQPQHF.

The rearrangement uses TRBV3-1 (or the pseudogene TRBV3-2) and TRBJ1-6; maybe TRBD1 (6 bases). This CDR3 region has 16 residues. Trimming took off 4 bases at V and 3 bases at J, with 13 bases between the two ends. The germline V gene has CDR1 LGHDT and CDR2 YNNKEL (reference sequence). In DNA form, the CDR3 reads TGTGCCAGCAGCCCGACTAAGGGACACTATAATTCACCCCTCCACTTT. It codes for CASSPTKGHYNSPLHF.